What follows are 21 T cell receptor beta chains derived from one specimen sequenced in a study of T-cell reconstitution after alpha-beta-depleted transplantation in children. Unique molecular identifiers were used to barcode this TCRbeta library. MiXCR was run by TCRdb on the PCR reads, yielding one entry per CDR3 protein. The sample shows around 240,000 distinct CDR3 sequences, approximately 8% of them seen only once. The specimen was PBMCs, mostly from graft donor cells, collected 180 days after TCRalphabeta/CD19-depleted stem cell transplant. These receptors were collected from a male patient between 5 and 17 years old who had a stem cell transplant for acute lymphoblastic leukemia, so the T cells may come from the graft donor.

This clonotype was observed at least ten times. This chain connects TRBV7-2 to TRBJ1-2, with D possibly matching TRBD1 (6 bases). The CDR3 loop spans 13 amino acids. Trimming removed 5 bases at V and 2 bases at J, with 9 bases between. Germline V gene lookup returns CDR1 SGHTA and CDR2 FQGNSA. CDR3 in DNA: TGTGCCAGCAGCACGGGACACAACTATGGCTACACCTTC. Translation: CASSTGHNYGYTF.

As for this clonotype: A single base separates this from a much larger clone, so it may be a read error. The CDR3 loop is CATSPTSGGAGEQFF. The CDR3 DNA reads TGTGCCACCAGTCCGACTAGCGGGGGGGCCGGTGAGCAGTTCTTC. This rearrangement joins TRBV24-1 to TRBJ2-1; TRBD2 matches 14 bases. CDR3 length equals 15 residues. The V gene's germline CDR1 is KGHDR and CDR2 SFDVKD. V was clipped by 6 bases and J by 9 bases; unmatched bases: 6.

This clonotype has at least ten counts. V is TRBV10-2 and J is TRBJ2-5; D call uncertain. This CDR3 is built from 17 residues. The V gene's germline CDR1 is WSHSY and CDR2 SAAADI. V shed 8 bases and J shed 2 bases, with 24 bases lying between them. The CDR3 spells CASENPSRLDFQETQYF. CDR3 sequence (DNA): TGCGCCAGCGAAAACCCTTCCCGACTCGACTTTCAAGAGACCCAGTACTTC.

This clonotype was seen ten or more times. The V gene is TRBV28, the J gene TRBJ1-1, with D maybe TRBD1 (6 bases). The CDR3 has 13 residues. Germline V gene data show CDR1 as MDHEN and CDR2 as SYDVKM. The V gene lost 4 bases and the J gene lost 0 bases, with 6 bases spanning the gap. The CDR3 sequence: CASSSGVNTEAFF. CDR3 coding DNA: TGTGCCAGCAGTTCAGGGGTGAACACTGAAGCTTTCTTT. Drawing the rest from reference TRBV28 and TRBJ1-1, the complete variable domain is DVKVTQSSRYLVKRTGEKVFLECVQDMDHENMFWYRQDPGLGLRLIYFSYDVKMKEKGDIPEGYSVSREKKERFSLILESASTNQTSMYLCASSSGVNTEAFFGQGTRLTVV.

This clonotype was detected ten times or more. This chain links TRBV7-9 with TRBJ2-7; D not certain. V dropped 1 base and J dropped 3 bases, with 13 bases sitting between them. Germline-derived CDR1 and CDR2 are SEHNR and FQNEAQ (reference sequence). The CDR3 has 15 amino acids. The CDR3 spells CASSLGSVPRYEQYF. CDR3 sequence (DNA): TGTGCCAGCAGCTTAGGGTCGGTTCCGCGCTACGAGCAGTACTTC.

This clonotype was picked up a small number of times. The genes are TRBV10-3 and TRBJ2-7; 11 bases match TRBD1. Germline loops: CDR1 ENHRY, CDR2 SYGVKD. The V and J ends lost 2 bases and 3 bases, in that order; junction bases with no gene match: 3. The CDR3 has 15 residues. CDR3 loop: CAISEKGTGGYEQYF. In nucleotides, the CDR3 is TGTGCCATCAGTGAGAAAGGGACAGGGGGCTACGAGCAGTACTTC.

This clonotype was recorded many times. The CDR3 sequence is CASSLATGQFYEQYF. The CDR3 nucleotides read TGCGCCAGCAGCTTGGCCACCGGACAGTTCTACGAGCAGTACTTC. The chain joins TRBV5-1 to TRBJ2-7, with D perhaps TRBD1 (6 bases). This CDR3 comprises 15 residues. Trimming took 0 bases from V and 3 from J, leaving 13 bases between them. The germline CDR1 and CDR2 sequences are SGHRS and YFSETQ.

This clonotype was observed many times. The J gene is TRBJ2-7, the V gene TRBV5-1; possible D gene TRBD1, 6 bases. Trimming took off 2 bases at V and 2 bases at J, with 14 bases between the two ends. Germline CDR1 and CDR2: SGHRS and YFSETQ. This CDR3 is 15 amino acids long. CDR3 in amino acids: CASSFGDRPPYEQYF. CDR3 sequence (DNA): TGCGCCAGCAGCTTTGGAGACAGGCCCCCCTACGAGCAGTACTTC.

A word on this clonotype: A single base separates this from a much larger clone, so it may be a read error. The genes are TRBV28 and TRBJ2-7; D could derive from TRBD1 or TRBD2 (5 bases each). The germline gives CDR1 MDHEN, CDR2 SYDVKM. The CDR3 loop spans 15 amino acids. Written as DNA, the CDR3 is TGTACCAGCAGTTTCCGGGGCGCCAGGGCTTACGAGCAGTACTTC. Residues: CTSSFRGARAYEQYF.

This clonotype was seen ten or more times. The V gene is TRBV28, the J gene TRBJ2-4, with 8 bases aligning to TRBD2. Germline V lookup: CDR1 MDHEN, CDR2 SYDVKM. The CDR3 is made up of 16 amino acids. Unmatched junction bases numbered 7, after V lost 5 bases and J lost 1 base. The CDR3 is CASSISSGSAKNIQYF. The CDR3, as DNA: TGTGCCAGCAGTATCTCCAGCGGGAGTGCCAAAAACATTCAGTACTTC.

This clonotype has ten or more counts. Written as DNA, the CDR3 is TGTGCCAGCAGCACCTTCGGGGCCGAGACCCAGTACTTC. Protein product: CASSTFGAETQYF. The chain recombines TRBV7-9 with TRBJ2-5; either TRBD1 or TRBD2 may supply D (5 bases each). CDR1 and CDR2 from the germline V gene are SEHNR and FQNEAQ (reference sequence). The CDR3 is 13 amino acids. Trimming pared 5 bases from V and 5 bases from J, leaving 12 bases between.

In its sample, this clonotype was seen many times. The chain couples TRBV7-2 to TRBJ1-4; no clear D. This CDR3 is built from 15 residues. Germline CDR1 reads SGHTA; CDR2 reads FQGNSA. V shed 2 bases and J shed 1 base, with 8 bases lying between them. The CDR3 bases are TGTGCCAGCAGCTTACAGGCGAAAACTAATGAAAAACTGTTTTTT. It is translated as CASSLQAKTNEKLFF.

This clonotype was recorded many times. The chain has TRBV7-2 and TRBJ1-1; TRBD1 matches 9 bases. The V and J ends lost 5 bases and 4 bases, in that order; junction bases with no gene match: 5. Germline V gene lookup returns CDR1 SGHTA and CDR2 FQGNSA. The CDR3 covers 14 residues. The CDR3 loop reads CASSVQGAFTEAFF. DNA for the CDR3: TGTGCCAGCAGCGTACAGGGGGCGTTCACTGAAGCTTTCTTT.

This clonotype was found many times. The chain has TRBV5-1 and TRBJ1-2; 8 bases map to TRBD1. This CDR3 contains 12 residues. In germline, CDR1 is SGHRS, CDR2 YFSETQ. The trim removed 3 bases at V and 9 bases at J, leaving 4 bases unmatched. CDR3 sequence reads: CASSSGTGRYTF. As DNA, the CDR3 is TGCGCCAGCAGCTCCGGGACAGGACGCTACACCTTC.

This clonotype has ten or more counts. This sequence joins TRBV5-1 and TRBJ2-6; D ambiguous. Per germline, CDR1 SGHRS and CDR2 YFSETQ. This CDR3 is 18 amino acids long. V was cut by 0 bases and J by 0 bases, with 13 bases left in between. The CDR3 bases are TGCGCCAGCAGCTTGGGAGCGTCACTCCCCTCTGGGGCCAACGTCCTGACTTTC. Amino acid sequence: CASSLGASLPSGANVLTF.

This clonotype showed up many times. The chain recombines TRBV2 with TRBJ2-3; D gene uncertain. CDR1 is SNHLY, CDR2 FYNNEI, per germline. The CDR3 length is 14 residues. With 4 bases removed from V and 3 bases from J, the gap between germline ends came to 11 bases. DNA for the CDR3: TGTGCCAGCAGTGCCAGGATGGGAACAGATACGCAGTATTTT. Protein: CASSARMGTDTQYF. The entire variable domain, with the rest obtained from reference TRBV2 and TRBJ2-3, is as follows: EPEVTQTPSHQVTQMGQEVILRCVPISNHLYFYWYRQILGQKVEFLVSFYNNEISEKSEIFDDQFSVERPDGSNFTLKIRSTKLEDSAMYFCASSARMGTDTQYFGPGTRLTVL.

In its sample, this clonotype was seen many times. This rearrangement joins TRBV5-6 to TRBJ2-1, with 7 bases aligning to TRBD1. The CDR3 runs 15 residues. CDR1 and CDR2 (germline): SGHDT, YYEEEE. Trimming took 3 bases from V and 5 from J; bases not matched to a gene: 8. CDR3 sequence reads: CASSWRQGWDNEQFF. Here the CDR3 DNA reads TGTGCCAGCAGCTGGCGACAGGGATGGGACAATGAGCAGTTCTTC.

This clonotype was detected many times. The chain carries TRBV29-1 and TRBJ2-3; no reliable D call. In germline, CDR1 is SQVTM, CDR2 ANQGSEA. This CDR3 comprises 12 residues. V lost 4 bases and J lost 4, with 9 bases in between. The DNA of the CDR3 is TGCAGCGTTGCAGAAGGATCAGATACGCAGTATTTT. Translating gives CSVAEGSDTQYF.

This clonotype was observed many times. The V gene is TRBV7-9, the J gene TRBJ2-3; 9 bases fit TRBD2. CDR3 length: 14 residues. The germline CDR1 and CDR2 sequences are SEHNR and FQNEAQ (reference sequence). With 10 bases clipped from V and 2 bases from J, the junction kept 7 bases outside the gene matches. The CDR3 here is CATVSSGATDTQYF. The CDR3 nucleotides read TGTGCCACCGTATCTAGCGGGGCCACAGATACGCAGTATTTT. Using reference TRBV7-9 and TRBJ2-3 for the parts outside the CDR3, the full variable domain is DTGVSQNPRHKITKRGQNVTFRCDPISEHNRLYWYRQTLGQGPEFLTYFQNEAQLEKSRLLSDRFSAERPKGSFSTLEIQRTEQGDSAMYLCATVSSGATDTQYFGPGTRLTVL.

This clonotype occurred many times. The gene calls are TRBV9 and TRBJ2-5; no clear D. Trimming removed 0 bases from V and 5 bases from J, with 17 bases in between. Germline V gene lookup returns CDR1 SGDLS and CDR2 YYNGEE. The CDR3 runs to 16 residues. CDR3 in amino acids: CASSVELDPKGETQYF. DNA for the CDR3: TGTGCCAGCAGCGTAGAGCTAGACCCAAAAGGGGAGACCCAGTACTTC.

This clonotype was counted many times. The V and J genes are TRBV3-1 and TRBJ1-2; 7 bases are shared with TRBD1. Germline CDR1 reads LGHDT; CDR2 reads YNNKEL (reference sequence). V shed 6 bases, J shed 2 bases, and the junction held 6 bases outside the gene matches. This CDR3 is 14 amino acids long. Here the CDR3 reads CASSPGGRNYGYTF. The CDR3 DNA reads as TGTGCCAGCAGTCCAGGGGGTAGGAACTATGGCTACACCTTC.